Listed below are T cell receptor beta chains from one sample, sequenced in a study of blood T cell repertoires in COVID-19. Measured with immunoSEQ multiplex PCR; TCRdb has only the in-frame clones, and not every one. The sample gives under 75,000 clones, 90% of which show up once; around an eighth is in the top ten. Input material: peripheral blood. All receptors derive from a man in his 60s with active COVID-19. Both conserved end residues are part of each CDR3. The order of the fields is V gene, clone size, J gene, D gene, CDR3 protein, CDR3 DNA. A D gene is named only where the DNA matches it firmly. Rows give clone size only sometimes, using once, few, many, or a class for an expanded clone.

TRBV27,.,TRBJ1-5,.,CASSIRAKGNQPQHF,TGTGCCAGCAGTATCAGGGCTAAAGGCAATCAGCCCCAGCATTTT
TRBV7-8,.,TRBJ2-5,TRBD2,CASSFLPFWLAGALETQYF,TGTGCCAGCAGCTTTCTCCCCTTCTGGCTAGCGGGGGCTCTTGAGACCCAGTACTTC
TRBV3-1/TRBV3-2,.,TRBJ1-2,.,CASSPTGPPRGYTF,TGTGCCAGCAGCCCGACAGGCCCCCCTCGTGGCTACACCTTC
TRBV5-6,.,TRBJ1-1,.,CASSFSMNTEAFF,TGTGCCAGCAGCTTTTCCATGAACACTGAAGCTTTCTTT
TRBV5-1,.,TRBJ1-1,TRBD1,CASSREGTGVYTEAFF,TGCGCCAGCAGCCGAGAAGGGACAGGGGTTTACACTGAAGCTTTCTTT
TRBV4-3,once,TRBJ2-7,.,CASSQDRGGWYEQYF,TGCGCCAGCAGCCAAGATAGGGGGGGATGGTACGAGCAGTACTTC
TRBV2,.,TRBJ2-5,.,CATRTVLKETQYF,TGTGCCACCCGGACTGTGCTTAAGGAGACCCAGTACTTC
TRBV2,.,TRBJ2-3,TRBD1,CASRGTGNTDTQYF,TGTGCCAGCCGCGGGACAGGGAATACAGATACGCAGTATTTT
TRBV29-1,.,TRBJ2-5,TRBD1,CSVYRGQETQYF,TGCAGCGTGTACAGGGGGCAAGAGACCCAGTACTTC
TRBV28,.,TRBJ1-4,TRBD1,CASNRDRRAWTNEKLFF,TGTGCCAGCAACAGGGACAGGCGGGCGTGGACTAATGAAAAACTGTTTTTT
TRBV9,.,TRBJ2-7,TRBD2,CASSVVGTSQDEQYF,TGTGCCAGCAGCGTAGTGGGGACTAGTCAGGACGAGCAGTACTTC